This entry concerns a single T cell receptor (beta chain). Its antigen is currently unknown. The entry originates in a study of CXCR3-negative and CXCR3-positive naive CD8 T cells. Notes on the study in general: The study found more hydrophobic TRB CDR3s in CXCR3-positive naive cells than in CXCR3-negative naive cells.

Naivety in CD8+ T cells corresponded to a CD45RO-CCR7+CD27+CD95- phenotype. The germline gives CDR1 SEHNR, CDR2 FQNEAQ (reference sequence). This CDR3 is built from 15 residues. The libraries of TRB cDNA were prepared using 5' RACE with UMI labels. TCRdb re-analyzed the 5' RACE reads; it lists each CDR3 protein once, without DNA. The sample shows under 50,000 distinct CDR3 sequences, and approximately 2.3% sits with its ten largest clones. The gene calls are TRBV7-9 and TRBJ2-7; TCRdb's assignment of TRBD2 cannot be checked, as there is no DNA. Specimen: naive CXCR3- CD8+ T cells from blood. Documented subset: CD45RO-CCR7+CD27+CD95- naive CD8+ T cells lacking CXCR3 (TNR3-). The sequence was collected from a human donor in good health. Some clones in this sample may be carry-over from other donors' samples. The CDR3 region is CASSLGGQSAYEQYF.